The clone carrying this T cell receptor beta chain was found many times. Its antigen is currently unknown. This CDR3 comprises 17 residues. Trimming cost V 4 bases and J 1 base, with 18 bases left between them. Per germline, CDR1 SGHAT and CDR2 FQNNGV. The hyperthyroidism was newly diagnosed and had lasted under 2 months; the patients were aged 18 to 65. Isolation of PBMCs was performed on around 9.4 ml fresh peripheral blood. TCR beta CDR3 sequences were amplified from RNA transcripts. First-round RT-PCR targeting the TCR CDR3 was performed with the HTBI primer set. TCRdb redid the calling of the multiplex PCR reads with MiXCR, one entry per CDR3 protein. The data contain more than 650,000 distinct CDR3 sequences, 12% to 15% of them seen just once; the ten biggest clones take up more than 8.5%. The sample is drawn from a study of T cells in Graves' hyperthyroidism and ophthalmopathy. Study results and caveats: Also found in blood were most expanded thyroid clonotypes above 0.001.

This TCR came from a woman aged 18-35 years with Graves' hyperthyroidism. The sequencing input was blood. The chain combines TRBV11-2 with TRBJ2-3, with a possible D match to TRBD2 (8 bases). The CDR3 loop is CASSYRGGTGGTDTQYF. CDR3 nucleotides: TGTGCCAGCAGCTACCGGGGGGGAACAGGGGGCACAGATACGCAGTATTTT.